This passage covers 9 T cell receptor beta chains from one sample sequenced in a study of cytomegalovirus exposure and HLA in healthy donors (dated by TCRdb to 2016 to 2017). The library was prepared using the immunoSEQ multiplex PCR assay. A mixture of 60 forward primers for TCR Vbeta segments and 13 reverse primers for TCR Jbeta segments was used in the multiplex PCR. TCRdb stores this immuneACCESS table with in-frame sequences only. Part of the clones is absent; in the studies checked, under half of the shortfall reflects unresolved V genes, and no reason is known for the rest. In all, the sample holds a few hundred thousand clones, and under 80% of those were seen once. Around 2.3% of the sample is held by the ten biggest clonotypes. Sequenced input: PBMCs. Receptor source: a female donor in good health and CMV-seronegative.

This clone has more than one count but fewer than ten. The chain has TRBV5-4 and TRBJ2-3; D perhaps matches TRBD1 (6 bases). V dropped 2 bases and J dropped 3 bases, with 13 bases sitting between them. The CDR3 sequence is 15 residues long. The germline V gene has CDR1 SGHNT and CDR2 YYREEE (reference sequence). The CDR3 reads CASSFSGARTDTQYF. The CDR3, as DNA: TGTGCCAGCAGCTTTTCAGGGGCGCGGACAGATACGCAGTATTTT.

This chain uses TRBV7-9 with TRBJ1-5, with 9 bases identical to TRBD1. V was pared by 5 bases and J by 5 bases, with 4 bases of the junction left unmatched. CDR1 is SEHNR and CDR2 is FQNEAQ in the germline V gene (reference sequence). The length of the CDR3 is 14 residues. The CDR3 here is CASSLRDRDQPQHF. DNA of the CDR3: TGTGCCAGCAGCCTGCGGGACAGGGATCAGCCCCAGCATTTT.

The rearrangement joins TRBV2 to TRBJ1-5, with D perhaps matching TRBD1 (6 bases). Germline V gene lookup returns CDR1 SNHLY and CDR2 FYNNEI. The V and J ends lost 3 bases and 2 bases respectively, with 14 bases between them. The CDR3 runs 16 residues. The CDR3 reads CASSEGPAGGNQPQHF. CDR3 DNA: TGTGCCAGCAGTGAGGGCCCCGCAGGGGGCAATCAGCCCCAGCATTTT.

Notes on this clone: One end of the junction fails to match germline, which may point to a read error. The chain carries TRBV5-5 and TRBJ1-2; 9 nucleotides agree with TRBD1. The length of the CDR3 is 15 residues. CDR1 SGHKS and CDR2 YYEKEE come from the germline V gene (reference sequence). The CDR3 region has the DNA TGTGCCAGCAGCCCTGGACAGGGGAGAGGGTATGGCTACGCCTTC. Protein product: CASSPGQGRGYGYAF.

The rearrangement uses TRBV6-1 and TRBJ2-3; the match to TRBD2 covers 8 bases. This CDR3 spans 15 amino acids. J gave up 2 bases and V 5 bases, and 6 bases lay outside the gene matches. Germline loops: CDR1 MNHNS, CDR2 SASEGT. This CDR3 is CASSMGGRYTDTQYF. The DNA for the CDR3 is TGTGCCAGCAGTATGGGCGGGAGGTACACAGATACGCAGTATTTT.

The genes are TRBV7-6 and TRBJ1-1, with 7 bases that match TRBD1. The V gene's germline CDR1 is SGHVS and CDR2 FNYEAQ. V was clipped by 1 base and J by 0 bases; unmatched bases: 5. This CDR3 is 16 amino acids long. The CDR3 reads CASSLGVTGMNTEAFF. The CDR3, as DNA: TGTGCCAGCAGCTTAGGCGTGACAGGGATGAACACTGAAGCTTTCTTT.

The V and J genes are TRBV27 and TRBJ1-1, with 7 bases aligning to TRBD1. V lost 2 bases to trimming and J lost 6 bases; unmatched junction nucleotides: 6. CDR1 is MNHEY and CDR2 is SMNVEV in the germline V gene (reference sequence). The CDR3 is made up of 14 amino acids. CDR3 DNA sequence: TGTGCCAGCAGTTTAACGACAGGGCCTTCTGAAGCTTTCTTT. It is translated as CASSLTTGPSEAFF.

V usage is TRBV6-5 and J usage is TRBJ1-3, with no clear D. Germline V lookup: CDR1 MNHEY, CDR2 SVGAGI. Between the trimmed V and J ends, which lost 2 bases and 0 bases, there was a span of 8 bases. CDR3 length equals 15 residues. As DNA, the CDR3 is TGTGCCAGCAGTTACACCTCGAGCTCTGGAAACACCATATATTTT. Its translation: CASSYTSSSGNTIYF.

V and J are TRBV27 and TRBJ1-1; no firm D call. Deletions cut 0 bases from V and 5 bases from J, with 10 bases between. This CDR3 region has 14 residues. The germline gives CDR1 MNHEY, CDR2 SMNVEV (reference sequence). The chain's CDR3 is CASSLSPGRTEAFF. CDR3 nucleotide sequence: TGTGCCAGCAGTTTATCGCCCGGGAGGACTGAAGCTTTCTTT.